The rows below give T cell receptor beta chains drawn from one sample of a study of cytomegalovirus exposure and HLA in healthy donors. Here immunoSEQ multiplex PCR was the method, and the copy in TCRdb shows in-frame clones only, minus some. The sample includes nearly 200,000 clones, around 86% of them seen just once. The material sequenced was PBMCs. The receptors shown here come from a woman aged 50 to 60 in good health and CMV-seropositive. The CDR3 runs from the conserved cysteine through the conserved F or W. The order of the fields is clone size, V gene, D gene, J gene, CDR3 protein, CDR3 DNA. The D gene is left open where the match is weak. The size entry is marked missing in some rows and otherwise reads once, few, many or a size class.

clone size: NA
V gene: TRBV30
D gene: NA
J gene: TRBJ2-1
CDR3 protein: CAWRLYNEQFF
CDR3 DNA: TGTGCCTGGAGACTGTACAATGAGCAGTTCTTC

clone size: NA
V gene: TRBV21-1
D gene: NA
J gene: TRBJ1-2
CDR3 protein: CASSQRQAPIYGYTF
CDR3 DNA: TGTGCCAGCAGCCAACGACAGGCTCCGATCTATGGCTACACCTTC

clone size: NA
V gene: TRBV4-1
D gene: NA
J gene: TRBJ1-3
CDR3 protein: CASSEGASGNTIYF
CDR3 DNA: TGCGCCAGCAGCGAGGGTGCATCTGGAAACACCATATATTTT

clone size: NA
V gene: TRBV29-1
D gene: TRBD1
J gene: TRBJ2-7
CDR3 protein: CSVRTGFTYEQYF
CDR3 DNA: TGCAGCGTAAGGACAGGGTTCACCTACGAGCAGTACTTC

clone size: NA
V gene: TRBV5-1
D gene: TRBD1
J gene: TRBJ2-1
CDR3 protein: CASSPRPTGDEQFF
CDR3 DNA: TGCGCCAGCAGCCCAAGGCCGACAGGGGATGAGCAGTTCTTC

clone size: NA
V gene: TRBV7-9
D gene: TRBD1
J gene: TRBJ2-2
CDR3 protein: CASSWDRGNWNTGELFF
CDR3 DNA: TGTGCCAGCAGTTGGGACAGGGGGAATTGGAACACCGGGGAGCTGTTTTTT

clone size: NA
V gene: TRBV4-1
D gene: NA
J gene: TRBJ2-3
CDR3 protein: CASSQPPGLVGEGTTQYF
CDR3 DNA: TGCGCCAGCAGCCAACCTCCGGGACTGGTCGGCGAAGGGACGACGCAGTATTTT

clone size: NA
V gene: TRBV28
D gene: TRBD1
J gene: TRBJ1-1
CDR3 protein: CASRDRGSPEAFF
CDR3 DNA: TGTGCCAGCAGAGACAGGGGTTCGCCTGAAGCTTTCTTT

clone size: NA
V gene: TRBV5-6
D gene: NA
J gene: TRBJ2-1
CDR3 protein: CASSTVPGLSPSYNEQFF
CDR3 DNA: TGTGCCAGCAGCACGGTGCCGGGATTATCTCCCTCCTACAATGAGCAGTTCTTC

clone size: NA
V gene: TRBV7-9
D gene: NA
J gene: TRBJ1-1
CDR3 protein: CASSLGQVLTEAFF
CDR3 DNA: TGTGCCAGCAGCTTAGGACAGGTGTTGACTGAAGCTTTCTTT

clone size: NA
V gene: TRBV28
D gene: NA
J gene: TRBJ2-5
CDR3 protein: CASSFSNQETQYF
CDR3 DNA: TGTGCCAGCAGTTTCAGTAATCAAGAGACCCAGTACTTC

clone size: NA
V gene: TRBV19
D gene: TRBD2
J gene: TRBJ2-3
CDR3 protein: CASTPRTSGDGDTQYF
CDR3 DNA: TGTGCCAGTACCCCCCGGACTAGCGGGGACGGAGATACGCAGTATTTT

clone size: NA
V gene: TRBV27
D gene: NA
J gene: TRBJ2-4
CDR3 protein: CASSYLGSPLGNIQYF
CDR3 DNA: TGTGCCAGCAGTTACCTTGGGAGTCCTCTGGGAAACATTCAGTACTTC

clone size: NA
V gene: TRBV28
D gene: TRBD1
J gene: TRBJ2-7
CDR3 protein: CASSLEQGAGEQYF
CDR3 DNA: TGTGCCAGCAGTTTAGAACAGGGGGCGGGGGAGCAGTACTTC

clone size: NA
V gene: TRBV28
D gene: TRBD1
J gene: TRBJ1-5
CDR3 protein: CASSLAGTAYNQPQHF
CDR3 DNA: TGTGCCAGCAGTTTAGCCGGGACAGCTTACAATCAGCCCCAGCATTTT

clone size: NA
V gene: TRBV2
D gene: TRBD2
J gene: TRBJ2-3
CDR3 protein: CASSREVTDTQYF
CDR3 DNA: TGTGCCAGCAGTCGGGAGGTAACAGATACGCAGTATTTT

clone size: NA
V gene: TRBV12-5
D gene: TRBD1
J gene: TRBJ2-2
CDR3 protein: CASGLARDSLNTGELFF
CDR3 DNA: TGTGCTAGTGGTTTGGCCCGGGACAGTTTGAACACCGGGGAGCTGTTTTTT

clone size: NA
V gene: TRBV6-5
D gene: TRBD2
J gene: TRBJ2-7
CDR3 protein: CASSYGGGAYEQYF
CDR3 DNA: TGTGCCAGCAGTTACGGCGGGGGGGCCTACGAGCAGTACTTC

clone size: few
V gene: TRBV19
D gene: NA
J gene: TRBJ2-3
CDR3 protein: CASSISPDRDTQYF
CDR3 DNA: TGTGCCAGTAGTATATCACCGGACAGAGATACGCAGTATTTT

clone size: NA
V gene: TRBV2
D gene: NA
J gene: TRBJ1-1
CDR3 protein: CASSEETLGTEAFF
CDR3 DNA: TGTGCCAGCAGTGAAGAGACTTTGGGCACTGAAGCTTTCTTT

clone size: NA
V gene: TRBV28
D gene: TRBD1
J gene: TRBJ2-1
CDR3 protein: CASSPGTGAYNEQFF
CDR3 DNA: TGTGCCAGCAGTCCGGGGACAGGAGCCTACAATGAGCAGTTCTTC

clone size: NA
V gene: TRBV18
D gene: NA
J gene: TRBJ1-4
CDR3 protein: CASSPVAATNEKLFF
CDR3 DNA: TGTGCCAGCTCACCCGTCGCAGCAACTAATGAAAAACTGTTTTTT

clone size: NA
V gene: TRBV28
D gene: TRBD1
J gene: TRBJ1-5
CDR3 protein: CASSLGTGVGQPQHF
CDR3 DNA: TGTGCCAGCAGTTTAGGGACAGGCGTAGGTCAGCCCCAGCATTTT

clone size: NA
V gene: TRBV7-2
D gene: TRBD2
J gene: TRBJ2-1
CDR3 protein: CASSPGTSGNEQFF
CDR3 DNA: TGTGCCAGCAGCCCCGGGACTAGCGGGAATGAGCAGTTCTTC

clone size: once
V gene: TRBV6-1
D gene: TRBD2
J gene: TRBJ2-1
CDR3 protein: CASSDGGTTYNEQFF
CDR3 DNA: TGTGCCAGCAGTGATGGGGGGACTACATACAATGAGCAGTTCTTC

clone size: NA
V gene: TRBV5-1
D gene: TRBD2
J gene: TRBJ2-5
CDR3 protein: CASSWGTSGTETQYF
CDR3 DNA: TGCGCCAGCAGCTGGGGGACTAGCGGGACGGAGACCCAGTACTTC